In this sample, the clone carrying this TCR beta chain is medium-sized. The patients had localized lung adenocarcinoma, a non-small cell subtype. The sample comes from a study of CD4 and CD8 cells across lung adenocarcinoma regions. V was pared by 11 bases and J by 4 bases, with 18 bases between. This CDR3 contains 14 residues. Looked up from germline, CDR1 is ENHRY and CDR2 is SYGVKD. TCRdb redid the calling of the PCR reads with MiXCR, one entry per CDR3 protein. The sample contains approximately 25,000 distinct CDR3 sequences, 40% to 60% of which appear only once. The V and J genes are TRBV10-3 and TRBJ2-1; possibly TRBD1 for D (5 bases). The TCR originated in a male donor with lung adenocarcinoma. The CD4 and CD8 labels of this study may be unreliable. The sequenced sample consisted of CD8+ T cells from the center of a lung tumor. The CDR3 DNA sequence: TGTGCCTCGAAAGGGGTGGAAGGTTACAATGAGCAGTTCTTC. It codes for CASKGVEGYNEQFF.